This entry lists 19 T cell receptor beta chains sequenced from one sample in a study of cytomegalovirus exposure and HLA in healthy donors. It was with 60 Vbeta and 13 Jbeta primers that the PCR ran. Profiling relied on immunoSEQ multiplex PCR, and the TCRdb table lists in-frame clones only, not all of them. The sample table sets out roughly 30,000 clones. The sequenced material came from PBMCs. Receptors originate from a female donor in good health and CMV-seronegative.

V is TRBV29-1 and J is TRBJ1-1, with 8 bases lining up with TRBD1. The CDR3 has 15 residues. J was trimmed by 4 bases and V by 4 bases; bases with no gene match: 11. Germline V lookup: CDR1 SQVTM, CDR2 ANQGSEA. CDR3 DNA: TGCAGCGTTGCCCGTCCAGGGGGCGGGAGCACTGAAGCTTTCTTT. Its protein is CSVARPGGGSTEAFF.

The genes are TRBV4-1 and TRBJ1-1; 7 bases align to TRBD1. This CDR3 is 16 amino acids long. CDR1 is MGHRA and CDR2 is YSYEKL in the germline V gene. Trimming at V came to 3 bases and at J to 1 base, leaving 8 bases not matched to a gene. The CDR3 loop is CASSHVLGQRNTEAFF. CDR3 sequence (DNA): TGCGCCAGCAGCCACGTTCTGGGACAGAGGAACACTGAAGCTTTCTTT.

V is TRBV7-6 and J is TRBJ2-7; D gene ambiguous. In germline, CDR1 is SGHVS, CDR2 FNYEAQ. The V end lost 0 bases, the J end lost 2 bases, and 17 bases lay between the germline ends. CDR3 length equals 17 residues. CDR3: CASSLAKNGQPTYEQYF. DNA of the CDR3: TGTGCCAGCAGCTTAGCGAAGAATGGGCAACCAACCTACGAGCAGTACTTC.

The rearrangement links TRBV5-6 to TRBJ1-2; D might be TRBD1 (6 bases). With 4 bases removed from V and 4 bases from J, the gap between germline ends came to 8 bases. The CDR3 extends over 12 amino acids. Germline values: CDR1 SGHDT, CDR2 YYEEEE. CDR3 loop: CASSPGVYGYTF. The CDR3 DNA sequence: TGTGCCAGCAGCCCAGGGGTCTATGGCTACACCTTC.

The CDR3 is CASPRTGVNYGYTF. The DNA of the CDR3 is TGTGCCAGCCCGCGGACCGGGGTAAACTATGGCTACACCTTC. J is TRBJ1-2 and V is TRBV19; no clear D gene. Germline V lookup: CDR1 LNHDA, CDR2 SQIVND (reference sequence). V lost 9 bases and J lost 2, with 16 bases in between. The length of the CDR3 is 14 residues.

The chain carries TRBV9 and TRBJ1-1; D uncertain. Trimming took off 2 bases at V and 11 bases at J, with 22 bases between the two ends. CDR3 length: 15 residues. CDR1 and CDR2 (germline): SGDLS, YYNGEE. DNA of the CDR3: TGTGCCAGCAGCGTCGGGTTTGTGTCGTCTGACTTGGCTTTCTTT. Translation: CASSVGFVSSDLAFF.

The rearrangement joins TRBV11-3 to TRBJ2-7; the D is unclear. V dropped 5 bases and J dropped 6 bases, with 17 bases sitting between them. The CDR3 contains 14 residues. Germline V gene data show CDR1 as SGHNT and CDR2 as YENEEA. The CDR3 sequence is CASSPNSGSVEQYF. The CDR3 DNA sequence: TGTGCCAGCAGCCCTAACTCAGGATCGGTCGAGCAGTACTTC. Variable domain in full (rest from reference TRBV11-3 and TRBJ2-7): EAGVVQSPRYKIIEKKQPVAFWCNPISGHNTLYWYLQNLGQGPELLIRYENEEAVDDSQLPKDRFSAERLKGVDSTLKIQPAELGDSAVYLCASSPNSGSVEQYFGPGTRLTVT.

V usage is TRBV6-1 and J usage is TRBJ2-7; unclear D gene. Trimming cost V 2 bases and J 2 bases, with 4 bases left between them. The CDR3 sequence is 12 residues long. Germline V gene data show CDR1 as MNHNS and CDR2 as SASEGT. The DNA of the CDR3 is TGTGCCAGCAGTGAATCCACCTACGAGCAGTACTTC. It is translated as CASSESTYEQYF.

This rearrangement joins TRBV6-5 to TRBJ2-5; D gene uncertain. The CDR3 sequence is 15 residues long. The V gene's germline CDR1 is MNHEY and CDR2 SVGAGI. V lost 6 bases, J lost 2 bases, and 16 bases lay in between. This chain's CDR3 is CASRSQWLDQETQYF. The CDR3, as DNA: TGTGCCAGCAGATCACAGTGGCTGGATCAAGAGACCCAGTACTTC.

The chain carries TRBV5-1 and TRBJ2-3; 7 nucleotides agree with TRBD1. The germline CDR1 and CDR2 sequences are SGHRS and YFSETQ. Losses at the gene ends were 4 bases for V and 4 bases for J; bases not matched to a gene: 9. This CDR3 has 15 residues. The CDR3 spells CASSPGQAESDTQYF. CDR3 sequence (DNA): TGCGCCAGCAGCCCCGGACAGGCGGAGTCAGATACGCAGTATTTT.

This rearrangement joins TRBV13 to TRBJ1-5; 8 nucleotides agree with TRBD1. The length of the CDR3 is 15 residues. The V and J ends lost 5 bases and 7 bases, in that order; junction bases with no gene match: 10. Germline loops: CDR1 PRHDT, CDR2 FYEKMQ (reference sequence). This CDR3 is CASSNRGQGGQPQHF. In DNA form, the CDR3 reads TGTGCCAGCAGCAACCGCGGACAGGGAGGACAGCCCCAGCATTTT.

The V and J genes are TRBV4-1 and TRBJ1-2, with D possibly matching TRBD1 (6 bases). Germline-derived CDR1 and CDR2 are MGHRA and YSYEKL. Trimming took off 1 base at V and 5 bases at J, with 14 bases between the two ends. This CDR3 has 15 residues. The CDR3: CASSQVSDRMYGYTF. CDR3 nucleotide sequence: TGCGCCAGCAGCCAAGTATCCGACAGGATGTATGGCTACACCTTC.

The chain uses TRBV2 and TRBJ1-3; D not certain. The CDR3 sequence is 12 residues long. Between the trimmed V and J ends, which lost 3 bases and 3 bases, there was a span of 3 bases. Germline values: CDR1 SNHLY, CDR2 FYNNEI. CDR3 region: CASSESGNTIYF. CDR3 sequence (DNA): TGTGCCAGCAGTGAGAGTGGAAACACCATATATTTT.

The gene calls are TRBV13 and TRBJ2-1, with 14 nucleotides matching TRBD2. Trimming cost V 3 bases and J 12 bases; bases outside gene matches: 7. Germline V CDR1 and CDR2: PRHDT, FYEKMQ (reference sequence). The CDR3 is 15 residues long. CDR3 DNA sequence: TGTGCCAGCAGCTTGGGACTAGCGGGGGCGCAGGGGCAGTTCTTC. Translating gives CASSLGLAGAQGQFF.

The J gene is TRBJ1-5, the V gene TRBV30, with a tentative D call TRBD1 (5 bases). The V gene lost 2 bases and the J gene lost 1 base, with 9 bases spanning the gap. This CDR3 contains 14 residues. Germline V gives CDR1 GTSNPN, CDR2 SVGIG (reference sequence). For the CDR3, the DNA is TGTGCCTGGAGTACGCAGGGCAGCAATCAGCCCCAGCATTTT. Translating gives CAWSTQGSNQPQHF.

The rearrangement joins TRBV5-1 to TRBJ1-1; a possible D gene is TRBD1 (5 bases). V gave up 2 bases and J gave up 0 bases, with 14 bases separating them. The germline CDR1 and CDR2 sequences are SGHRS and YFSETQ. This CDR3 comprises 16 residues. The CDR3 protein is CASSLISGAMNTEAFF. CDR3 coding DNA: TGCGCCAGCAGCTTAATCAGTGGGGCCATGAACACTGAAGCTTTCTTT.

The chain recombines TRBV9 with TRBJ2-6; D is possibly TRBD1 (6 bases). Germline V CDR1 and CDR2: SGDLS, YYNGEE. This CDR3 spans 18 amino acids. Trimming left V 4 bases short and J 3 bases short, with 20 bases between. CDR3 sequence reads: CASSLNQRNRVGANVLTF. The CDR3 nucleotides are TGTGCCAGCAGCCTCAACCAGCGAAACAGGGTTGGGGCCAACGTCCTGACTTTC.

The CDR3 nucleotides are TGTGCCAGCAGTTCTCCGGGGGACAGGGGGCGAGGCTACACCTTC. This sequence encodes CASSSPGDRGRGYTF. This chain links TRBV27 with TRBJ1-2; TRBD1 matches at 12 bases. CDR1 is MNHEY, CDR2 SMNVEV, per germline (reference sequence). V shed 4 bases and J 8 bases; nucleotides not matched to a gene: 8. The CDR3 has 15 residues.

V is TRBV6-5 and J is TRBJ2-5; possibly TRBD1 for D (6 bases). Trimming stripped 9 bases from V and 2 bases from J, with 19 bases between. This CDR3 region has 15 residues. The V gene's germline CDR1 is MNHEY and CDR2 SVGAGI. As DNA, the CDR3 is TGTGCCAGGCAGGGGCCCTTTAAGGCGCAAGAGACCCAGTACTTC. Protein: CARQGPFKAQETQYF.